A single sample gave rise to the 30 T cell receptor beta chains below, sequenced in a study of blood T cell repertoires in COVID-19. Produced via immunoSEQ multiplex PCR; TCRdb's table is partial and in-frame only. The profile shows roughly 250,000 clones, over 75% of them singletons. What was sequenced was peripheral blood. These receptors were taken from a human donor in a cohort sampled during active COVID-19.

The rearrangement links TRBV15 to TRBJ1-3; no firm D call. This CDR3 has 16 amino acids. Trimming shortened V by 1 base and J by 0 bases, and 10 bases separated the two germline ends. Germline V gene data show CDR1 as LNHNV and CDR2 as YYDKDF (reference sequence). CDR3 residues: CATSRVPPSSGNTIYF. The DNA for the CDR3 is TGTGCCACCAGCAGAGTCCCCCCGAGCTCTGGAAACACCATATATTTT.

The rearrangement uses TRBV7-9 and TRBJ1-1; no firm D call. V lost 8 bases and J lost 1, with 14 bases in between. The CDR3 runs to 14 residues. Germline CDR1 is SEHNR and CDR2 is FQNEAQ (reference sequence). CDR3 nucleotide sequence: TGTGCCAGCGGTTCCCTGGGCCAGAACACTGAAGCTTTCTTT. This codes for CASGSLGQNTEAFF. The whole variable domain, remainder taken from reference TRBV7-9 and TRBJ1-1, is DTGVSQNPRHKITKRGQNVTFRCDPISEHNRLYWYRQTLGQGPEFLTYFQNEAQLEKSRLLSDRFSAERPKGSFSTLEIQRTEQGDSAMYLCASGSLGQNTEAFFGQGTRLTVV.

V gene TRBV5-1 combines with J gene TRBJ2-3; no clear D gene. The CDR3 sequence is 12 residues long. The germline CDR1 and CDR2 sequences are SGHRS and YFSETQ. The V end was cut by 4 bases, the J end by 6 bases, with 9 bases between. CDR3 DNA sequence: TGCGCCAGCAGCCCAGTTTCGGATACGCAGTATTTT. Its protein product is CASSPVSDTQYF.

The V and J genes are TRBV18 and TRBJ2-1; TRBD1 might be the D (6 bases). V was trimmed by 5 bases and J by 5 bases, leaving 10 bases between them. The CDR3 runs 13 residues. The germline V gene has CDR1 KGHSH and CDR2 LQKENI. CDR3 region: CASSNRVDNEQFF. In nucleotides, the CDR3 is TGTGCCAGCTCAAACAGGGTGGACAATGAGCAGTTCTTC.

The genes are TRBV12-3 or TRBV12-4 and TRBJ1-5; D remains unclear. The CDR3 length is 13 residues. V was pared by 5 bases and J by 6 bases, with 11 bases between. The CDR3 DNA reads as TGTGCCAGCAGTAGGAGGGTAGGTCAGCCCCAGCATTTT. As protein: CASSRRVGQPQHF.

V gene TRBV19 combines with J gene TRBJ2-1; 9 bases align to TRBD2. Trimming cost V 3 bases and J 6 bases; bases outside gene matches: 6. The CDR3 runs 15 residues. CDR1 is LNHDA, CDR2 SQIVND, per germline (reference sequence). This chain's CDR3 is CASSIPSGIINEQFF. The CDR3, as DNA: TGTGCCAGTAGTATTCCTAGCGGGATAATCAATGAGCAGTTCTTC.

CDR3 DNA sequence: TGCGCCAGCAGCGGACCGGGACAGGTTAATGGCTACACCTTC. This translates into CASSGPGQVNGYTF. V usage is TRBV5-1 and J usage is TRBJ1-2; 8 positions match TRBD1. The germline V gene encodes CDR1 SGHRS and CDR2 YFSETQ. J gave up 6 bases and V 4 bases, and 8 bases lay outside the gene matches. This CDR3 has 14 amino acids.

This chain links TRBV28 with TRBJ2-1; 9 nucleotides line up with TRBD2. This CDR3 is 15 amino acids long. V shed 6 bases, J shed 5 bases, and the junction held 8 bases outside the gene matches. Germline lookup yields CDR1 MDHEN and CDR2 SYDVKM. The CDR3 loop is CASRLAGSGDNEQFF. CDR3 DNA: TGTGCCAGCAGGCTAGCGGGGTCTGGGGACAATGAGCAGTTCTTC.

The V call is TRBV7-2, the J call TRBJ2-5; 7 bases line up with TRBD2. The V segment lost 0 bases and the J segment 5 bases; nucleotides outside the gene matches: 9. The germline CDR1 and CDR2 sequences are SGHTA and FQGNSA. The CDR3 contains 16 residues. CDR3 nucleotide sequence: TGTGCCAGCAGCTTAGCGCGTATGCGGGAGCTGGAGACCCAGTACTTC. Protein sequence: CASSLARMRELETQYF.

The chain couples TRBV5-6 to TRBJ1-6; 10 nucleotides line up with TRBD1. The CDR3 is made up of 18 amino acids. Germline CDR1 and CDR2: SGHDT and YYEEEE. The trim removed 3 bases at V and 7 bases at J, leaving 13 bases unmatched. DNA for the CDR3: TGTGCCAGCAGCTCGAAAGCAAAATGGGACAGGGGAAATTCACCCCTCCACTTT. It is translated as CASSSKAKWDRGNSPLHF.

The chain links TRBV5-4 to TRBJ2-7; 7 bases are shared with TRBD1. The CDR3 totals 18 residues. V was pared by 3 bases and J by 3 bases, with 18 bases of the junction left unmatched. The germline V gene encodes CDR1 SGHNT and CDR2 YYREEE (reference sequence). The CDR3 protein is CASSSVLGAGGLYYEQYF. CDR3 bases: TGTGCCAGCAGCTCGGTACTTGGGGCAGGGGGTTTGTACTACGAGCAGTACTTC.

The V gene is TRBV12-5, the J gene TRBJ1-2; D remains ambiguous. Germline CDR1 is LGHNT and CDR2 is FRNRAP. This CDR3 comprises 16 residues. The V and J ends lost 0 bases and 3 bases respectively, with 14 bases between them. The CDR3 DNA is TGTGCTAGTGGTTTGGTACTCGGGGTACCTCACTATGGCTACACCTTC. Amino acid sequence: CASGLVLGVPHYGYTF. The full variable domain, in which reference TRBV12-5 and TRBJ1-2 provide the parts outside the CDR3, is DARVTQTPRHKVTEMGQEVTMRCQPILGHNTVFWYRQTMMQGLELLAYFRNRAPLDDSGMPKDRFSAEMPDATLATLKIQPSEPRDSAVYFCASGLVLGVPHYGYTFGSGTRLTVV.

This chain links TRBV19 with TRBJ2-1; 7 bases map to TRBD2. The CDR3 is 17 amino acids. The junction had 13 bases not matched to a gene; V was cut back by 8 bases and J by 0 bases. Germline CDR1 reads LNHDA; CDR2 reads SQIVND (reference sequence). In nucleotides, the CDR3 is TGTGCCAGTTACCAGAAGGGGCTAGCGGTCTCCTACAATGAGCAGTTCTTC. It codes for CASYQKGLAVSYNEQFF.

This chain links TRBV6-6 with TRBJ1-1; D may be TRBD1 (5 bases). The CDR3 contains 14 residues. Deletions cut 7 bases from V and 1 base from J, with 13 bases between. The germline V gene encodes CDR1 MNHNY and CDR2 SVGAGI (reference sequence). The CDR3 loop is CASIKGLKNTEAFF. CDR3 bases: TGTGCCAGCATAAAGGGACTCAAGAACACTGAAGCTTTCTTT.

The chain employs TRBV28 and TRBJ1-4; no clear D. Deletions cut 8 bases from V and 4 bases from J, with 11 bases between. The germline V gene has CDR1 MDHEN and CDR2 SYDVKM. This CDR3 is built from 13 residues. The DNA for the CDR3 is TGTGCCAGCCTTGGGCAACTTAATGAAAAACTGTTTTTT. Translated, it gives CASLGQLNEKLFF.

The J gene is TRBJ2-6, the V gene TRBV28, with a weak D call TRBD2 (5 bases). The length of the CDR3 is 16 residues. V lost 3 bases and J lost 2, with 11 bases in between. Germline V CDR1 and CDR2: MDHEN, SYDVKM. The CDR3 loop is CASSFSGFTGANVLTF. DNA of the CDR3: TGTGCCAGCAGTTTTTCGGGGTTCACTGGGGCCAACGTCCTGACTTTC.

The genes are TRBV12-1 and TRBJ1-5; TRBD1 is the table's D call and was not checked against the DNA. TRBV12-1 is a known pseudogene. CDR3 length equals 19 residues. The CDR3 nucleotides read TGTGCCAGCAGCCTTGTAGCTAATTGGCTACAGGGGGCGCATCAGCCCCAGCATTTT. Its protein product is CASSLVANWLQGAHQPQHF.

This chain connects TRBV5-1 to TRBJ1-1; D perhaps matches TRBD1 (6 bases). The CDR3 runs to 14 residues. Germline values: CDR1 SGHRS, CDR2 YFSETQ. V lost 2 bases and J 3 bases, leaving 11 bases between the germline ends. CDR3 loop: CASSLQGEHTEAFF. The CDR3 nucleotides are TGCGCCAGCAGCTTACAGGGAGAGCACACTGAAGCTTTCTTT.

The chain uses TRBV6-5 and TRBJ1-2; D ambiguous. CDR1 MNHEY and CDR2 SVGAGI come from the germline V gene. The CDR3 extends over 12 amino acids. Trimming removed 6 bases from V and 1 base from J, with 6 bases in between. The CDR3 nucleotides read TGTGCCAGCAGCCCCATTAACTATGGCTACACCTTC. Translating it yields CASSPINYGYTF.

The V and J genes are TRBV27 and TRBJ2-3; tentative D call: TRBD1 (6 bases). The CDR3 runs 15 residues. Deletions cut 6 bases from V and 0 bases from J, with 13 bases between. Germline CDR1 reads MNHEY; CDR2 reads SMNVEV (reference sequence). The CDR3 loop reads CASRGTTTSTDTQYF. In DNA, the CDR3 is TGTGCCAGCAGGGGGACAACAACTAGCACAGATACGCAGTATTTT.

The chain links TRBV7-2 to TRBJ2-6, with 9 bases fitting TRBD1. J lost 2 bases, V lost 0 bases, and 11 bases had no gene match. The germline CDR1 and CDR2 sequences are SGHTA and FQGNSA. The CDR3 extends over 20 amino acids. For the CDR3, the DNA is TGTGCCAGCAGCTTAGCGCGGACGGGGACAGGGCCCACTGGGGCCAACGTCCTGACTTTC. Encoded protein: CASSLARTGTGPTGANVLTF. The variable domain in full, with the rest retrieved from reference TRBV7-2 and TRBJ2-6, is GAGVSQSPSNKVTEKGKDVELRCDPISGHTALYWYRQSLGQGLEFLIYFQGNSAPDKSGLPSDRFSAERTGGSVSTLTIQRTQQEDSAVYLCASSLARTGTGPTGANVLTFGAGSRLTVL.

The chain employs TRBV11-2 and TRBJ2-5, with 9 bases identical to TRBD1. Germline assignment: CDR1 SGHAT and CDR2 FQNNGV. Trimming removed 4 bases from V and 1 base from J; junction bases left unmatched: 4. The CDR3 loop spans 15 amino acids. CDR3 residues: CASSSSTGGQETQYF. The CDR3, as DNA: TGTGCCAGCAGCTCATCGACAGGGGGCCAAGAGACCCAGTACTTC.

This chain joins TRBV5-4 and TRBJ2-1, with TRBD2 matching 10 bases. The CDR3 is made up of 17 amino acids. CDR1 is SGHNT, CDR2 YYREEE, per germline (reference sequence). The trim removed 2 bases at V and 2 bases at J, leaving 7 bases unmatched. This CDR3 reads CASSFRLLAGTYNEQFF. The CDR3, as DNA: TGTGCCAGCAGCTTTAGGTTACTAGCGGGGACCTACAATGAGCAGTTCTTC.

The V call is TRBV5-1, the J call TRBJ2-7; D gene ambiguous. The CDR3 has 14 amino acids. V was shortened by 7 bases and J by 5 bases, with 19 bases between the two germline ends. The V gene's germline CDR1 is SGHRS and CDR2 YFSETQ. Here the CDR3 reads CASAVQIDIDEQYF. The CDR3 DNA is TGCGCCAGCGCCGTACAAATCGATATCGACGAGCAGTACTTC.

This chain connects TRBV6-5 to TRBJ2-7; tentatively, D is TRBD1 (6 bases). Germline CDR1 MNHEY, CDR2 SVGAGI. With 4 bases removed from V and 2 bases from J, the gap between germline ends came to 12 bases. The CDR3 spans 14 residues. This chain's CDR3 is CASSSGDGTYEQYF. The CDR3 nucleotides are TGTGCCAGCAGTTCAGGGGACGGTACCTACGAGCAGTACTTC.

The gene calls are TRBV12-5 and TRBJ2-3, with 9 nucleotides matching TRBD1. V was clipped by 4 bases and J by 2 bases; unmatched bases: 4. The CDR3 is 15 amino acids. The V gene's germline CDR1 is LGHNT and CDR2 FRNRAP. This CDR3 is CASGWGTGNTDTQYF. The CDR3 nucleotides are TGTGCTAGTGGTTGGGGGACAGGGAACACAGATACGCAGTATTTT. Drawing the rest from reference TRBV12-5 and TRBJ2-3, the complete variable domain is DARVTQTPRHKVTEMGQEVTMRCQPILGHNTVFWYRQTMMQGLELLAYFRNRAPLDDSGMPKDRFSAEMPDATLATLKIQPSEPRDSAVYFCASGWGTGNTDTQYFGPGTRLTVL.

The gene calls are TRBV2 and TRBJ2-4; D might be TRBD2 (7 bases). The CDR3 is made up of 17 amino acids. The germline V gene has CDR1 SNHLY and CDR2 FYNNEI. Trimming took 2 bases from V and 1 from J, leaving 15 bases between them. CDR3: CASSEMGGRLAKNIQYF. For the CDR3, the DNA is TGTGCCAGCAGTGAAATGGGGGGGCGCCTGGCCAAAAACATTCAGTACTTC.

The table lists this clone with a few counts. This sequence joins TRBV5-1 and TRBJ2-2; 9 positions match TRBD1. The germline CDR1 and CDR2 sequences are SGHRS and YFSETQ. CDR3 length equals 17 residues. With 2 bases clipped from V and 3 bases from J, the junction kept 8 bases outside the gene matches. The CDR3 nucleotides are TGCGCCAGCAGCTTCCTTACAGGGGGCTTGGACACCGGGGAGCTGTTTTTT. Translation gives CASSFLTGGLDTGELFF.

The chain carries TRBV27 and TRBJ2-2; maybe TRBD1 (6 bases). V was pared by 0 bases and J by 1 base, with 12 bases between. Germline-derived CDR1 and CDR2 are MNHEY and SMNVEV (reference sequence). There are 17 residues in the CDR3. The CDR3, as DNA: TGTGCCAGCAGTTTATCGCCCACGACAGGGAACACCGGGGAGCTGTTTTTT. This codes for CASSLSPTTGNTGELFF.

For the CDR3, the DNA is TGCGCCAGCAGCCAACCAGACAGGTACCAAGAGACCCAGTACTTC. Its translation: CASSQPDRYQETQYF. The chain combines TRBV4-1 with TRBJ2-5, with D possibly being TRBD1 (6 bases). Per germline, CDR1 MGHRA and CDR2 YSYEKL. This CDR3 region has 15 residues. Trimming removed 2 bases at V and 0 bases at J, with 10 bases between.